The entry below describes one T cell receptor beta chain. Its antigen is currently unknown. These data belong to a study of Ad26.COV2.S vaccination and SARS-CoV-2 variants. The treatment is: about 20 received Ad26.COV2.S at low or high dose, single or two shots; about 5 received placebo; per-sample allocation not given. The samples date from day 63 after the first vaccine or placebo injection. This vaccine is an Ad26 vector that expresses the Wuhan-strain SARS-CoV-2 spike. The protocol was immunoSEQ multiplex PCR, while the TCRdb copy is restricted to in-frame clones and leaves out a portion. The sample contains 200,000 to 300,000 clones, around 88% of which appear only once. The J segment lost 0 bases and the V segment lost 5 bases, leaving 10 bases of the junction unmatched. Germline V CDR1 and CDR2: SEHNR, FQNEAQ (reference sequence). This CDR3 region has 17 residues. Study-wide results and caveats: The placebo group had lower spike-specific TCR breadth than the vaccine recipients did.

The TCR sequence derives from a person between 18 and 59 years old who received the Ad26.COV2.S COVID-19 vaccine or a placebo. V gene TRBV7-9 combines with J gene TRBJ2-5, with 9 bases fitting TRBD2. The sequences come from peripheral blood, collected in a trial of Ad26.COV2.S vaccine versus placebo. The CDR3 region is CASSKLKAGGHQETQYF. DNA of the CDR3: TGTGCCAGCAGCAAACTAAAAGCGGGAGGCCACCAAGAGACCCAGTACTTC.